This T cell receptor (beta chain) comes out of a study of regulatory T cells in long-lasting Graves disease. Study outcomes and limitations: Whereas about a thousand public clonotypes were shared by new patients, persistent patients shared more, at 2,741. The study found TRBV28, TRBJ1-2 and TRBJ2-5 favored in persistent disease.

This clonotype was picked up many times. The antigen remains unidentified. TCR beta libraries were built with iRepertoire HTBI primers and Arm-PCR of CDR3 regions. TCRdb re-called the multiplex PCR reads through MiXCR, storing one row per CDR3 protein. This table has roughly 700,000 distinct CDR3 sequences, around 32% appearing once. Time point described: persistent/refractory GD, antithyroid drugs over 5 years with positive TRAb. PBMCs provided the RNA from which the TCR library was made. Graves' disease diagnosis used American Thyroid Association guidelines. Germline trimming cut 10 bases from V and 9 bases from J; bases unmatched to any gene: 14. The CDR3 has 13 residues. Per germline, CDR1 MDHEN and CDR2 SYDVKM.

The chain recombines TRBV28 with TRBJ1-2, with 7 bases matching TRBD1. This sample comprised peripheral blood mononuclear cells (PBMCs), obtained when the disease was refractory, from a patient treated with antithyroid drugs. This clonotype was obtained from a female donor with Graves disease. The CDR3 DNA reads TGTGCCACCTCCCCCGGGACAGTTGGCCGCTACACCTTC. Its protein is CATSPGTVGRYTF.